Listed below are T cell receptor beta chains from one sample, sequenced in a study of shared clonotypes between healthy human individuals. TCRdb's copy holds only in-frame clones and misses some; the assay was immunoSEQ multiplex PCR. The sample lists around 940,000 clones, about 80% occurring once. Source material: memory CD4+ T cells sorted from blood. Receptors originate from a man younger than 30 in good health. CDR3s include the opening cysteine and the closing phenylalanine or tryptophan. The order of the fields is V gene, J gene, clone size, D gene, CDR3 DNA, CDR3 protein. D genes are given only for firm matches. The size of a clone is reported for some rows only, either as once, few or many, or as a class for expanded clones.

>TRBV18|TRBJ2-7|.|.
TGTGCCAGCTCACGACAGAGGTACGGGGATTCGGGCGAGCAGTACTTC
CASSRQRYGDSGEQYF
>TRBV19|TRBJ2-5|few|.
TGTGCCAGTAGTATAGGTTCAGGGGAAGAGACCCAGTACTTC
CASSIGSGEETQYF
>TRBV28|TRBJ1-2|.|TRBD1
TGTGCCAGCAGTTCCTATCAGTGGACAGGCGGCTACACCTTC
CASSSYQWTGGYTF
>TRBV19|TRBJ2-1|.|.
TGTGCCAGTAATTTCCGGCTGGATACAAACAATGAGCAGTTCTTC
CASNFRLDTNNEQFF
>TRBV6-5|TRBJ1-2|.|TRBD1
TGTGCCAGCAAATTGACAGGGGATCGTGGCTACACCTTC
CASKLTGDRGYTF
>TRBV6-5|TRBJ1-6|few|.
TGTGCCAGCGGACGGCCCAATTCACCCCTCCACTTT
CASGRPNSPLHF
>TRBV4-1|TRBJ2-5|.|.
TGCGCCAGCAGCCAAGGGGCGACGGTGGGATGGCAAGAGACCCAGTACTTC
CASSQGATVGWQETQYF
>TRBV11-3|TRBJ1-2|.|.
TGTGCCAGCAGCTCCCCAGGGGCTCGCTACACCTTC
CASSSPGARYTF
>TRBV27|TRBJ2-5|.|TRBD1
TGTGCCAGCAGACCGACAGGGGGTGGAGAGACCCAGTACTTC
CASRPTGGGETQYF
>TRBV5-1|TRBJ1-4|once|.
TGCGCCAGCAGCTTGGGTCCCCCCGGGGGCGAGGCTAATGAAAAACTGTTTTTT
CASSLGPPGGEANEKLFF
>TRBV19|TRBJ2-7|.|.
TGTGCCAGTACACAGGGCTACGAGCAGTACTTC
CASTQGYEQYF
>TRBV15|TRBJ1-1|.|.
TGTGCCACCAGCAGAGGGTCCGGTCCGGGGAAAGACACTGAAGCTTTCTTT
CATSRGSGPGKDTEAFF
>TRBV5-5|TRBJ2-7|.|.
TGTGCCAGCAGCCAGGTGTCAGGGCCGGGCGAGCAGTACTTC
CASSQVSGPGEQYF
>TRBV5-6|TRBJ2-7|.|TRBD1
TGTGCCAGCAGCTTGACGGAGACAGGGCCCTCCTACGAGCAGTACTTC
CASSLTETGPSYEQYF
>TRBV7-2|TRBJ2-7|.|TRBD1
TGTGCCAGCAGCTTCGACAGGGGCCCCTACTACGAGCAGTACTTC
CASSFDRGPYYEQYF
>TRBV10-3|TRBJ2-1|few|TRBD1
TGTGCCATCAGGGACAGGGCCAATGAGCAGTTCTTC
CAIRDRANEQFF
>TRBV7-9|TRBJ2-1|.|.
TGTGCCAGCAGCCTAGGGATATCATGGAGCAATGAGCAGTTCTTC
CASSLGISWSNEQFF
>TRBV11-2|TRBJ2-3|.|.
TGTGCCAGCAGCTTAGATACAACAGATACGCAGTATTTT
CASSLDTTDTQYF
>TRBV21-1|TRBJ2-7|.|.
TGTGCCAGCGGGGGACTAGCGGGAGGGCCAGGTTTCGACGAGCAGTACTTC
CASGGLAGGPGFDEQYF
>TRBV5-6|TRBJ2-7|.|.
TGTGCCAGCAGCTCCCTAGAAGAGCAGTACTTC
CASSSLEEQYF
>TRBV19|TRBJ1-1|.|.
TGTGCCAGTAGTATCGGGGCTGGGGCGGGCACTGAAGCTTTCTTT
CASSIGAGAGTEAFF
>TRBV18|TRBJ2-1|.|TRBD2
TGTGCCAGCTCACCACCGGCTGCGGGAGTTGGGGGCAATGAGCAGTTCTTC
CASSPPAAGVGGNEQFF
>TRBV19|TRBJ2-7|.|.
TGTGCCAGTAGTAGGTTTACCGGGACATCTAGCTCCTACGAGCAGTACTTC
CASSRFTGTSSSYEQYF
>TRBV11-2|TRBJ1-2|.|.
TGTGCCAGCAGCTCCACCATGGGGAGGTATGGCTACACCTTC
CASSSTMGRYGYTF
>TRBV7-3|TRBJ2-5|once|.
TGTGCCAGCAGCAGAGTAGGGGGATTGGAGACCCAGTACTTC
CASSRVGGLETQYF
>TRBV30|TRBJ2-2|.|.
TGTGCCTGGAGTACCACCTCCGCCGGGGAGCTGTTTTTT
CAWSTTSAGELFF
>TRBV10-3|TRBJ2-5|.|TRBD2
TGTGCCATCTCTCGTGACGGGGGGGCAGAGACCCAGTACTTC
CAISRDGGAETQYF
>TRBV5-5|TRBJ1-4|.|TRBD1
TGTGCCAGCAGCACCACGGTCGGGACAGGAGGTGAAAAACTGTTTTTT
CASSTTVGTGGEKLFF
>TRBV7-2|TRBJ2-7|.|.
TGTGCCAGCAGCTTAAGGGACGGCGGCTACGAGCAGTACTTC
CASSLRDGGYEQYF
>TRBV5-6|TRBJ2-3|few|TRBD2
TGTGCCAGCAGCTGGTGGGCTAGCGGGAGTGGAATCACAGATACGCAGTATTTT
CASSWWASGSGITDTQYF
>TRBV19|TRBJ1-2|once|.
TGTGCCAGTAGTGGAGGACAGAACTATGGCTACACCTTC
CASSGGQNYGYTF
>TRBV9|TRBJ1-6|.|.
TGTGCCAGCAGCGTAGCCGGGAATAATTCACCCCTCCACTTT
CASSVAGNNSPLHF
>TRBV2|TRBJ1-6|.|TRBD1
TGTGCCAGCAGTGAAGGCAGGGGGCCTAATTCACCCCTCCACTTT
CASSEGRGPNSPLHF
>TRBV7-9|TRBJ1-5|.|.
TGTGCCAGCAGTAAACCCAATCAGCCCCAGCATTTT
CASSKPNQPQHF
>TRBV19|TRBJ1-4|.|TRBD1
TGTGCCAGTAGTAACGGACAGGGAGGAGTTGGAGCAACTAATGAAAAACTGTTTTTT
CASSNGQGGVGATNEKLFF
>TRBV19|TRBJ1-5|.|.
TGTGCCAGTAGTGAATTGGGCAATCAGCCCCAGCATTTT
CASSELGNQPQHF
>TRBV6-6|TRBJ1-1|.|.
TGTGCCAGCACCCGGACCGAGCTAGGATCTGAAGCTTTCTTT
CASTRTELGSEAFF
>TRBV6-5|TRBJ1-5|.|TRBD1
TGTGCCAGCAGTTACGGGAACAGGGGGAATCAGCCCCAGCATTTT
CASSYGNRGNQPQHF
>TRBV7-8|TRBJ1-3|few|.
TGTGCCAGCAGCTCCGAGAGTACCGGAAACACCATATATTTT
CASSSESTGNTIYF
>TRBV7-9|TRBJ2-3|once|.
TGTGCCAGCACTCCGGGCCCGGGAGATACGCAGTATTTT
CASTPGPGDTQYF
>TRBV6-6|TRBJ2-1|.|.
TGTGCCAGCAGTTACTCGCCCGGAGGGCAGTTCTTC
CASSYSPGGQFF
>TRBV5-4|TRBJ1-6|.|.
TGTGCCAGCAGCTTTGCTGGGGGATTGTCACCCCTCCACTTT
CASSFAGGLSPLHF
>TRBV5-8|TRBJ2-7|once|.
TGTGCCAGCAGCCGAATTACTCAGGGTTGGGACGAGCAGTACTTC
CASSRITQGWDEQYF
>TRBV2|TRBJ2-7|.|.
TGTGCCAGCAGGGGCTGGGACTACGAGCAGTACTTC
CASRGWDYEQYF
>TRBV19|TRBJ2-7|.|TRBD1
TGTGCCAGTAGTGACCCGGGACAGGCTCCCTACGAGCAGTACTTC
CASSDPGQAPYEQYF